What follows are 22 T cell receptor beta chains derived from one specimen sequenced in a study of shared clonotypes between healthy human individuals. Sequenced by immunoSEQ multiplex PCR; TCRdb stores in-frame clones only, minus some. Of some 2,500,000 clones listed, 80% to 95% are singletons. The sample comprised naive CD4+ T cells from PBMCs. Subset indicated: CD45RA+ positively selected. The receptors here all came from a man aged 18 to 35 in good health. Some clones in this sample may be carry-over from other donors' samples.

This clone turned up a few times. The chain carries TRBV4-2 and TRBJ1-1; no clear D. V lost 2 bases and J 0 bases, leaving 10 bases between the germline ends. Per the germline V gene, CDR1 is LGHNA and CDR2 is YNFKEQ. This CDR3 comprises 15 residues. The DNA for the CDR3 is TGTGCCAGCAGCCAACGGGCGGGAATGAACACTGAAGCTTTCTTT. Translated: CASSQRAGMNTEAFF.

Concerning this clone: The sample contains more than one DNA sequence encoding this CDR3. V and J are TRBV7-9 and TRBJ1-1; D is unresolved. This CDR3 is built from 13 residues. The V gene lost 3 bases and the J gene lost 2 bases, with 7 bases spanning the gap. CDR1 SEHNR and CDR2 FQNEAQ come from the germline V gene (reference sequence). The CDR3 here is CASSFEVNTEAFF. CDR3 bases: TGTGCCAGCAGCTTTGAAGTTAACACTGAAGCTTTCTTT.

V gene TRBV28 combines with J gene TRBJ2-1, with D tentatively TRBD1 (5 bases). V was trimmed by 2 bases and J by 8 bases, leaving 13 bases between them. The CDR3 sequence is 14 residues long. Germline V CDR1 and CDR2: MDHEN, SYDVKM. The CDR3 here is CASSLSADTHEQFF. In nucleotides, the CDR3 is TGTGCCAGCAGTTTAAGTGCGGACACCCATGAGCAGTTCTTC.

This chain joins TRBV10-3 and TRBJ2-7; D possibly matches TRBD1 or TRBD2 (5 bases each). The CDR3 runs 15 residues. The germline V gene encodes CDR1 ENHRY and CDR2 SYGVKD. V lost 3 bases to trimming and J lost 6 bases, with 18 bases between them. The CDR3 here is CAISESPGTLTEQYF. Written as DNA, the CDR3 is TGTGCCATCAGTGAATCCCCAGGGACCTTGACCGAGCAGTACTTC.

This chain's CDR3 is CASSAWDPERGYTF. CDR3 bases: TGTGCCAGCAGTGCCTGGGACCCTGAACGAGGCTACACCTTC. V usage is TRBV28 and J usage is TRBJ1-2, with a possible D match to TRBD1 (5 bases). The CDR3 consists of 14 residues. From germline, CDR1 is MDHEN and CDR2 SYDVKM. V was cut by 5 bases and J by 8 bases, with 18 bases left in between.

This clone was observed a single time. The chain uses TRBV7-2 and TRBJ2-7; the match to TRBD1 covers 9 bases. The CDR3 contains 15 residues. V lost 6 bases, J lost 1 base, and 7 bases stayed unmatched. The V gene's germline CDR1 is SGHTA and CDR2 FQGNSA. The CDR3: CASRIDRGYSYEQYF. The CDR3, as DNA: TGTGCCAGCAGGATTGACAGGGGGTATTCCTACGAGCAGTACTTC.

This chain links TRBV4-2 with TRBJ1-2, with D possibly TRBD1 on 5 matching bases. V lost 5 bases, J lost 1 base, and 17 bases lay in between. This CDR3 spans 16 amino acids. Germline V gene data show CDR1 as LGHNA and CDR2 as YNFKEQ. The CDR3 loop is CASSFQGATINYGYTF. The CDR3 DNA sequence: TGTGCCAGCAGCTTCCAAGGGGCGACAATTAACTATGGCTACACCTTC.

The genes are TRBV27 and TRBJ2-2; 8 positions agree with TRBD2. The CDR3 spans 16 residues. Germline lookup yields CDR1 MNHEY and CDR2 SMNVEV (reference sequence). With 5 bases clipped from V and 4 bases from J, the junction kept 9 bases outside the gene matches. The CDR3 nucleotides are TGTGCCAGCAGTAGGCCGGGACTAGGGACCACCGGGGAGCTGTTTTTT. This gives the protein CASSRPGLGTTGELFF.

V usage is TRBV15 and J usage is TRBJ1-4, with D maybe TRBD1 (5 bases). This CDR3 is 17 amino acids long. Per the germline V gene, CDR1 is LNHNV and CDR2 is YYDKDF (reference sequence). Deletions cut 3 bases from V and 0 bases from J, with 14 bases between. The CDR3 sequence is CATSRALRTTTNEKLFF. CDR3 coding DNA: TGTGCCACCAGCAGGGCCCTTCGGACAACAACTAATGAAAAACTGTTTTTT.

The chain employs TRBV28 and TRBJ1-5; 8 positions agree with TRBD1. The V segment lost 3 bases and the J segment 6 bases; nucleotides outside the gene matches: 16. The CDR3 has 18 amino acids. The germline V gene has CDR1 MDHEN and CDR2 SYDVKM. The CDR3 DNA reads as TGTGCCAGCAGTTTCTTATACTCGGACAGGGAAGAGACTCAGCCCCAGCATTTT. The encoded protein is CASSFLYSDREETQPQHF.

The V gene is TRBV10-3, the J gene TRBJ1-1, with D possibly matching TRBD1 (5 bases). Trimming left V 6 bases short and J 6 bases short, with 11 bases between. The CDR3 extends over 12 amino acids. CDR1 ENHRY and CDR2 SYGVKD come from the germline V gene. The CDR3 reads CAIRSGGAEAFF. CDR3 coding DNA: TGTGCCATCAGGTCGGGGGGGGCTGAAGCTTTCTTT.

This chain connects TRBV9 to TRBJ2-3; D is unresolved. In germline, CDR1 is SGDLS, CDR2 YYNGEE. Trimming removed 4 bases from V and 7 bases from J, with 7 bases in between. This CDR3 contains 11 residues. The CDR3 DNA reads TGTGCCAGCAGCTCATCATATACGCAGTATTTT. Amino acid sequence: CASSSSYTQYF.

This chain connects TRBV10-2 to TRBJ1-4, with TRBD1 matching over 10 bases. The CDR3 extends over 15 amino acids. The V and J ends lost 3 bases and 8 bases, in that order; junction bases with no gene match: 6. Germline CDR1 reads WSHSY; CDR2 reads SAAADI. Written as DNA, the CDR3 is TGCGCCAGCAGTGACCCGGACAGGGGGGTGGAAAAACTGTTTTTT. This gives the protein CASSDPDRGVEKLFF.

The rearrangement uses TRBV13 and TRBJ1-1; 8 bases line up with TRBD1. The CDR3 sequence is 15 residues long. Germline V gives CDR1 PRHDT, CDR2 FYEKMQ (reference sequence). V trimming: 4 bases; J trimming: 2 bases; junction bases outside the gene matches: 6. The DNA for the CDR3 is TGTGCCAGCAGCTCCGGACAGGGAGGCAACACTGAAGCTTTCTTT. It codes for CASSSGQGGNTEAFF.

The chain carries TRBV6-1 and TRBJ1-1; the D gene is possibly TRBD1 (6 bases). There are 11 residues in the CDR3. The V gene's germline CDR1 is MNHNS and CDR2 SASEGT. Trimming removed 8 bases at V and 9 bases at J, with 13 bases between. CDR3 loop: CASGPQGKAFF. The CDR3 coding sequence is TGTGCCAGCGGCCCCCAGGGGAAAGCTTTCTTT.

The chain combines TRBV27 with TRBJ2-4, with 9 nucleotides matching TRBD1. The V segment lost 6 bases and the J segment 5 bases; nucleotides outside the gene matches: 14. This CDR3 has 17 residues. The germline gives CDR1 MNHEY, CDR2 SMNVEV (reference sequence). The CDR3 spells CASRKDRGSLKENIQYF. As DNA, the CDR3 is TGTGCCAGCAGAAAGGACAGGGGAAGTCTGAAGGAAAACATTCAGTACTTC.

V gene TRBV6-6 combines with J gene TRBJ1-2; 7 bases are a match to TRBD1. Germline-derived CDR1 and CDR2 are MNHNY and SVGAGI (reference sequence). CDR3 length: 14 residues. With 5 bases clipped from V and 4 bases from J, the junction kept 7 bases outside the gene matches. In DNA, the CDR3 is TGTGCCAGCAGTAGCAGGGGGGACGCCTATGGCTACACCTTC. This encodes CASSSRGDAYGYTF.

This clone has a single count. The V gene is TRBV6-1, the J gene TRBJ2-5; D is unclear. Germline V gene data show CDR1 as MNHNS and CDR2 as SASEGT. The ends were cut back, 2 bases at V and 9 bases at J, with 19 bases in the middle. This CDR3 is built from 15 residues. CDR3 DNA: TGTGCCAGCAGTGAATCCTTCGGATTCGGCCCCCCCCAGTACTTC. It translates to CASSESFGFGPPQYF.

This rearrangement joins TRBV25-1 to TRBJ1-3, with 7 bases lining up with TRBD1. After removal of 2 bases from V and 5 bases from J, the junction contained 15 bases not matched to a gene. Germline-derived CDR1 and CDR2 are MGHDK and SYGVNS. This CDR3 spans 18 amino acids. For the CDR3, the DNA is TGTGCCAGCAGTGAAAGCATCCGACAGGGAATTGGTAGAAACACCATATATTTT. Translation gives CASSESIRQGIGRNTIYF.

V usage is TRBV11-2 and J usage is TRBJ2-7, with TRBD2 matching 12 bases. Germline assignment: CDR1 SGHAT and CDR2 FQNNGV. The CDR3 has 14 amino acids. After removal of 7 bases from V and 3 bases from J, the junction contained 4 bases not matched to a gene. DNA of the CDR3: TGTGCCAGCAACGTACTAGCGGGAGGCTACGAGCAGTACTTC. This gives the protein CASNVLAGGYEQYF.

The chain employs TRBV6-5 and TRBJ1-2, with unresolved D. V shed 4 bases and J shed 0 bases, with 6 bases lying between them. The CDR3 has 13 residues. The germline V gene encodes CDR1 MNHEY and CDR2 SVGAGI. The DNA for the CDR3 is TGTGCCAGCAGTTCCTCACCTAACTATGGCTACACCTTC. Its protein is CASSSSPNYGYTF.

The rearrangement links TRBV28 to TRBJ1-4; 7 nucleotides agree with TRBD1. Losses at the gene ends were 5 bases for V and 6 bases for J; bases not matched to a gene: 3. The CDR3 consists of 13 residues. Germline CDR1 and CDR2: MDHEN and SYDVKM. In nucleotides, the CDR3 is TGTGCCAGCAGTCCCGACAGGGATGAAAAACTGTTTTTT. Amino acids: CASSPDRDEKLFF. Supplemented by reference TRBV28 and TRBJ1-4, the full variable domain reads DVKVTQSSRYLVKRTGEKVFLECVQDMDHENMFWYRQDPGLGLRLIYFSYDVKMKEKGDIPEGYSVSREKKERFSLILESASTNQTSMYLCASSPDRDEKLFFGSGTQLSVL.